This entry concerns a single TCR beta chain. The source of the sample is a study of blood T cell repertoires in COVID-19. The overall study: Donors in the United States, Italy and Spain gave samples during acute or convalescent COVID-19. Nucleic acid was either cDNA or gDNA, and it came from T cells, B-cell-depleted T cells, or PBMCs.

Original data processing: Estimation of nucleated cell counts relied on the amplification of reference gene primers. Repertoires were generated with immunoSEQ multiplex PCR, while TCRdb's copy carries only in-frame clones and drops some. That table gives V, J and clone size, and the DNA gave D and trimming. The sample gives some 200,000 clones, roughly 80% of which show up once; roughly 10% is in the top ten. Trimming took 4 bases from V and 3 from J, leaving 16 bases between them. The germline V gene has CDR1 LNHDA and CDR2 SQIVND (reference sequence). There are 16 residues in the CDR3. This chain uses TRBV19 with TRBJ1-5, with D possibly TRBD1 on 6 matching bases. The specimen sequenced was peripheral blood. The sequence was obtained from a woman aged 80 or over with acute or convalescent COVID-19. CDR3 bases: TGTGCCAGTAGTACAACTCCCACAGGGAACAATCAGCCCCAGCATTTT. It codes for CASSTTPTGNNQPQHF.